This T cell receptor (beta chain) was sequenced for a study of cytomegalovirus exposure and HLA in healthy donors. Findings and caveats of the study: Several of the most significant clusters were apparently associated with common viral pathogens in a later analysis. Based on reports, TCR beta sequences accurately predicted HLA-A and HLA-B alleles for most subjects.

Remarks on this clone: Its antigen is undetermined.

The primer mix had 60 Vbeta and 13 Jbeta primers. Clones were sequenced by immunoSEQ multiplex PCR, and TCRdb holds only the in-frame ones, with some missing. The table shows about 170,000 clones, with over 75% occurring only once. This TCR was recovered from a male donor in good health and CMV-seronegative. Sequences were obtained from PBMCs.

The CDR3 reads CASSSQGVSYNEQFF. CDR3 nucleotides: TGTGCCAGCAGTTCGCAGGGGGTATCCTACAATGAGCAGTTCTTC. The rearrangement links TRBV28 to TRBJ2-1; 7 nucleotides align to TRBD1. The length of the CDR3 is 15 residues. After removal of 4 bases from V and 1 base from J, the junction contained 4 bases not matched to a gene. Looked up from germline, CDR1 is MDHEN and CDR2 is SYDVKM.